A selection of T cell receptor beta chains follows, all from one sample in a study of Ad26.COV2.S vaccination and SARS-CoV-2 variants. Some clones are missing from TCRdb's copy, which holds only in-frame ones; the method was immunoSEQ multiplex PCR. The table shows about 350,000 clones, with 86% occurring only once. Sequenced here: peripheral blood, sampled in a trial of Ad26.COV2.S vaccine versus placebo. The receptors shown here come from a person between 18 and 60 years old who received the Ad26.COV2.S COVID-19 vaccine or a placebo. The conserved cysteine and the conserved F or W are not part of the CDR3 here. Part of the rows lack a size; the others show once, few, many or a class for expanded clones.

length | size | V | CDR3
12 | . | TRBV19 | ASTLQGVGTPLH
12 | . | TRBV19 | ASSILQGGEKLF
12 | . | TRBV5-1 | ASTQSGVQETQY
10 | once | TRBV19 | ASSHSNSPLH
12 | . | TRBV2 | ASRGDLSVYGYT
10 | . | TRBV5-4 | ASSLKNNEQF
15 | once | TRBV4-1 | ASSQARQGASNQPQH
9 | . | TRBV11-2 | ASSFEGTQY
12 | few | TRBV5-6 | ASNYRGPGTEAF
13 | . | TRBV5-6 | ASSLLFGGAGAQY
10 | . | TRBV14 | ASSQGANVLT
12 | few | TRBV9 | ASSSGDRNTEAF
15 | . | TRBV7-9 | ASSSPTGLAMGNEQF
9 | . | TRBV2 | ASRYTGELF
14 | . | TRBV6-1 | ASSEARLGGDSPLH
13 | . | TRBV15 | ATSTDRGVSYEQY
9 | once | TRBV6-5 | ASTQGYEQY
13 | . | TRBV6-5 | ASSYSAGIGETQY
11 | . | TRBV12-5 | ASGLALTDTQY
13 | . | TRBV18 | ASSPTQGSGNTIY
10 | . | TRBV28 | ASSSSGGPEY
17 | . | TRBV10-3 | AISGSLGRRDSGAYEQY
12 | . | TRBV28 | ASSSAGPGNTQY
13 | . | TRBV11-3 | ASSLDGSSVAEQY
9 | . | TRBV3-1/TRBV3-2 | ASSQGPEAF
12 | . | TRBV7-9 | ASSPNQGGETQY
15 | few | TRBV2 | ASTSPAGDSYNSPLH
17 | . | TRBV7-2 | ASSLDRGGLSSYNSPLH
13 | . | TRBV28 | ASSLTGLGGNTIY
10 | once | TRBV12-3/TRBV12-4 | ASSPRGQPQH
9 | few | TRBV6-6 | ASLRGTVQF
13 | . | TRBV27 | ASSFDEGGSDTQY
12 | . | TRBV10-1 | ASSERTGAGELF
11 | . | TRBV7-2 | ASGGRVRETQY
11 | . | TRBV7-2 | ASSPPVLETQY
8 | . | TRBV6-2/TRBV6-3 | ASSYGKLF
13 | . | TRBV4-3 | ASSQESDSYYEQY
12 | once | TRBV7-3 | ASSLMANTGELF
11 | few | TRBV5-1 | ASSLDGGDTQY
15 | . | TRBV6-1 | ASSELTGGEPYNEQF
11 | once | TRBV28 | APQRRGGDEQY
13 | . | TRBV29-1 | SVATGAGSNQPQH
12 | few | TRBV18 | ASYNPQGHSPLH
13 | . | TRBV7-8 | ASSLGGGTVETQY
14 | . | TRBV6-6 | ASSYPGRVSNTEAF
13 | . | TRBV11-1 | ASSLAGTPTYEQY